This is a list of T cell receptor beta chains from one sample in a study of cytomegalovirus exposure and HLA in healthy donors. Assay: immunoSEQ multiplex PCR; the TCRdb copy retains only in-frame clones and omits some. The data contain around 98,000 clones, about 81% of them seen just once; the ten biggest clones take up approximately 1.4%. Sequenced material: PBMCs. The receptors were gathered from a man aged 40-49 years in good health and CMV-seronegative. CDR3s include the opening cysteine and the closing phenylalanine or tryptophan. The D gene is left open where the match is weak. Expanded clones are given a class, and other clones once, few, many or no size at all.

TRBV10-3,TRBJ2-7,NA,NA,TGTGCCGTTCAAAGGGACGCGGGGGAGCAGTACTTC,CAVQRDAGEQYF
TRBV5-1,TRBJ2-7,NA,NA,TGCGCCAGCAGCTTGGCCCCAGGGGACTCCTACGAGCAGTACTTC,CASSLAPGDSYEQYF
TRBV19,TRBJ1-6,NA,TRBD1,TGTGCCAGTAGTACGGACAGGTCCTATAATTCACCCCTCCACTTT,CASSTDRSYNSPLHF
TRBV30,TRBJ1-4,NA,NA,TGTGCCTGGAGATCCCTAGCGGAAAAACTGTTTTTT,CAWRSLAEKLFF
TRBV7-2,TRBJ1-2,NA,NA,TGTGCCAGCAGCCCGAAAAGGACAGCCATCTATGGCTACACCTTC,CASSPKRTAIYGYTF
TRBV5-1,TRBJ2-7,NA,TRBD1,TGCGCCAGCAGCTTGGGACAGGGGGCCTACGAGCAGTACTTC,CASSLGQGAYEQYF
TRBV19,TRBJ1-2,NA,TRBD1,TGTGCCAGTAGTTACGGACAGGACGGCTATGGCTACACCTTC,CASSYGQDGYGYTF
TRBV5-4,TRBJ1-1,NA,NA,TGTGCCAGCAGCTTGGCTGGCAGGGAGGACACTGAAGCTTTCTTT,CASSLAGREDTEAFF
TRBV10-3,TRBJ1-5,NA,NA,TGTGCCATCAGTGAGTCTCCCTTGGGGGGGGTAGGTCAGCCCCAGCATTTT,CAISESPLGGVGQPQHF
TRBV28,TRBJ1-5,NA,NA,TGTGCCAGCAGCCTGGGGTGGGGCCCAGGCAATCAGCCCCAGCATTTT,CASSLGWGPGNQPQHF
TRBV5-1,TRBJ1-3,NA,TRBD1,TGCGCCAGCAGCTTGTATCAGGGGGTCGGAAACACCATATATTTT,CASSLYQGVGNTIYF
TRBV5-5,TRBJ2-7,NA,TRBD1,TGTGCCAGCAGCTTCGGACAGGGATCCTACGAGCAGTACTTC,CASSFGQGSYEQYF
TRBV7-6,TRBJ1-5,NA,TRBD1,TGTGCCAGCAGCGCAGGGACAGGGCACGGACAGCCCCAGCATTTT,CASSAGTGHGQPQHF
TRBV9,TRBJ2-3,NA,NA,TGTGCCAGCAGCGTAGATAATGAACTAATAAACACAGATACGCAGTATTTT,CASSVDNELINTDTQYF
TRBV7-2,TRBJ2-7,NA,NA,TGTGCCAGCAGCTTAATCGATTGGACAGACGATTACGAGCAGTACTTC,CASSLIDWTDDYEQYF
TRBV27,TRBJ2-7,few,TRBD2,TGTGCCAGCAGTTCCCATGGGACTAGCGCCGGCGAGCAGTACTTC,CASSSHGTSAGEQYF
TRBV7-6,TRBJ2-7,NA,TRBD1,TGTGCCAGCAGCTCGACAGGGGTCTACGAGCAGTACTTC,CASSSTGVYEQYF
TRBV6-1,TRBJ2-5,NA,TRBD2,TGTGCCAGCAGGGAACCCGGGAGGCAAGAGACCCAGTACTTC,CASREPGRQETQYF
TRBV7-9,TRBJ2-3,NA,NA,TGTGCCAGCAGATCAACAGATACGCAGTATTTT,CASRSTDTQYF
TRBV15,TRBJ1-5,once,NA,TGTGCCACCAGCACGCAGGGCAATCAGCCCCAGCATTTT,CATSTQGNQPQHF
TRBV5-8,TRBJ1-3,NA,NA,TGTGCCAGCAGCTTGGATCGGGGGGTCTCTGGAAACACCATATATTTT,CASSLDRGVSGNTIYF
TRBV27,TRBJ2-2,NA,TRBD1,TGTGCCAGCAGATCAACCCGGACAGGAGCGAACACCGGGGAGCTGTTTTTT,CASRSTRTGANTGELFF
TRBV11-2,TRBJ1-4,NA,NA,TGTGCCAGCAGCCCCAACAGGGTGGAAAAACTGTTTTTT,CASSPNRVEKLFF
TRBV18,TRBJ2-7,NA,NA,TGTGCCAGCTCACTAATGGACAGTTCAAACTACGAGCAGTACTTC,CASSLMDSSNYEQYF
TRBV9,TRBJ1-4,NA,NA,TGTGCCAGCAGCGTATCTCAGGGTGACAAGGAAGAAAAACTGTTTTTT,CASSVSQGDKEEKLFF
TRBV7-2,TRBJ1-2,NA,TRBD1,TGTGCCAGCAGCGACCGACAGGGCTATGGCTACACCTTC,CASSDRQGYGYTF
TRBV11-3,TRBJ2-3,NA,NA,TGTGCCAGCAGCTTAGGACAAACCCGATCGCAGTATTTT,CASSLGQTRSQYF
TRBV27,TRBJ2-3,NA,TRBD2,TGTGCCAGCCGATCCGGGGGGGCAGATACGCAGTATTTT,CASRSGGADTQYF
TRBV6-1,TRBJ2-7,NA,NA,TGTGCCAGCAGGAAGAGGGGGGGTAGCGACGAGCAGTACTTC,CASRKRGGSDEQYF
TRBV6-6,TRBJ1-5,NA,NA,TGTGCCAGCAGTTTCAGCGGGTCCCACAATCAGCCCCAGCATTTT,CASSFSGSHNQPQHF
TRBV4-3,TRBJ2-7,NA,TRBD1,TGCGCCAGCAGCCAAGAGGACAGGGGCTCCTACGAGCAGTACTTC,CASSQEDRGSYEQYF
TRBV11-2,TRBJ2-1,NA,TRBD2,TGTGCCAGCAGGCAGGCTGGGACTAGCGGGGGGTTTGAGCAGTTCTTC,CASRQAGTSGGFEQFF
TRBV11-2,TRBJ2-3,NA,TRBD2,TGTGCCAGCAGCTTAGGAACTAGCGGGGGGGCTCAGACGGATACGCAGTATTTT,CASSLGTSGGAQTDTQYF